The sequence of this TCR beta chain was determined in a study of tissue T cells after allogeneic stem cell transplantation. Study-wide results and caveats: Anatomically similar tissues had similar TCR repertoires within each patient.

Relative to its sample, this clone is medium-sized (0.01 to 0.1%). Its matching antigen is unknown. Germline lookup yields CDR1 MNHEY and CDR2 SMNVEV (reference sequence). Trimming left V 6 bases short and J 0 bases short, with 6 bases between. The CDR3 covers 13 residues. TCRdb's copy holds only in-frame clones and misses some; the assay was immunoSEQ multiplex PCR. The repertoire consists of 20,000 to 25,000 clones, with 73% occurring once and the leading ten covering 7.7%. This clonotype was obtained from a female donor aged 60 or older with lung cancer. Sequenced material: tissue from the ileum, taken at autopsy. The V call is TRBV27, the J call TRBJ1-5; D is unclear. The chain's CDR3 is CASRTYSNQPQHF. CDR3 coding DNA: TGTGCCAGCAGGACTTATAGCAATCAGCCCCAGCATTTT.